This T cell receptor beta chain appears in the sequencing data of a study of OX40 agonist ivuxolimab in advanced cancers. A remark on this clone: Its target is not known.

The CDR3 is made up of 14 amino acids. The J segment lost 5 bases and the V segment lost 9 bases, leaving 8 bases of the junction unmatched. Germline assignment: CDR1 ENHRY and CDR2 SYGVKD. Sequenced by immunoSEQ multiplex PCR; TCRdb stores in-frame clones only, minus some. Counted here are roughly 66,000 clones, about 83% occurring once; the ten biggest clones make up 0.55% to 0.8%. The study's findings and limits: CD4+ T cells averaged fewer expanded clones than CD8+ T cells. Patients with a partial response at 0.1-3.0 mg/kg had among the lowest clonal expansion.

Material: CD4+ or CD8+ T cells sorted from blood, obtained in a trial of the OX40 agonist ivuxolimab. This clonotype was sampled from an adult with an advanced solid tumor such as melanoma, head and neck, liver or kidney cancer. This chain connects TRBV10-3 to TRBJ2-2; 8 bases match TRBD2. The chain's CDR3 is CAISGGRNTGELFF. The CDR3 region has the DNA TGTGCCATATCGGGAGGGCGTAATACCGGGGAGCTGTTTTTT.